This T cell receptor (beta chain) was retrieved from a study of shared clonotypes between healthy human individuals. The table came from immunoSEQ multiplex PCR; TCRdb's copy has only in-frame clones and leaves some out. The data contain roughly 380,000 clones, approximately 97% of them singletons. CDR1 MDHEN and CDR2 SYDVKM come from the germline V gene. This CDR3 comprises 13 residues. V was cut by 3 bases and J by 1 base, with 6 bases left in between. Findings and caveats of the study: Naive CD4 clonotype sharing across four donors was about 5%. Since donors were few, the genetic and exposure-history diversity represented was limited. Specimens sampled were limited to blood, with tissue repertoires likely differing.

Comments on this clone: Antigen specificity is unknown.

Specimen: memory CD8+ T cells sorted from blood. Subset described: CD45RO+ cells pooled with CCR7-negative TemRA cells. The chain carries TRBV28 and TRBJ1-2, with no clear D. This TCR came from a man aged 25-40 years in good health. The CDR3 reads CASSFAVNYGYTF. CDR3 nucleotides: TGTGCCAGCAGTTTTGCCGTTAACTATGGCTACACCTTC.